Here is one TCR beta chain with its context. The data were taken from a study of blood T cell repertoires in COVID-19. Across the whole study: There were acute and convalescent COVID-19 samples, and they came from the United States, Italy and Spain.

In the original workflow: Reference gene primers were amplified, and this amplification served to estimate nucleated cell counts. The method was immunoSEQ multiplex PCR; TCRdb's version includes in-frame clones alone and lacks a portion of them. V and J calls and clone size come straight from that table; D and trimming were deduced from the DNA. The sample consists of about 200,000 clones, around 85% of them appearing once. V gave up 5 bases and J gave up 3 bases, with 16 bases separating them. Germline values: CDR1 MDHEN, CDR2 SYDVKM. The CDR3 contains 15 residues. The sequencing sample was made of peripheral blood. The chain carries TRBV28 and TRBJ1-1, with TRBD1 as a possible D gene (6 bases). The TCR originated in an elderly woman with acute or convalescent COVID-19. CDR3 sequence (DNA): TGTGCCAGCAGTGGGGGCGGCCTGGGGGACACTGAAGCTTTCTTT. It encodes CASSGGGLGDTEAFF.